These T cell receptor beta chains were read from a single sample in a study of siplizumab effects on memory and regulatory T cells. Measured with immunoSEQ multiplex PCR; TCRdb has only the in-frame clones, and not every one. The sample records 80,000 to 130,000 clones, approximately 92% being singletons. Material: CD4+ T cells sorted from blood. These receptors were obtained from a human donor in good health. Some clones in this sample may be carry-over from other donors' samples. Each CDR3 is given with its conserved first and last residue. The order of the fields is D gene, V gene, J gene, clone size, CDR3 DNA, CDR3 protein. A D gene is named only where the DNA matches it firmly. The size of a clone is reported for some rows only, either as once, few or many, or as a class for expanded clones.

>-|TRBV4-2|TRBJ2-7|-
TGTGCCAGCAGCCAGGAAAGCGGGTGGGTTGGAGAGCAGTACTTC
CASSQESGWVGEQYF
>-|TRBV15|TRBJ1-5|-
TGTGCCACCAGCCGAGTGCAGGGCTATCAGCCCCAGCATTTT
CATSRVQGYQPQHF
>TRBD2|TRBV5-1|TRBJ2-2|once
TGCGCCAGCAGCTTAACGGGAGGGCCGGGCACCGGGGAGCTGTTTTTT
CASSLTGGPGTGELFF
>-|TRBV2|TRBJ1-6|-
TGTGCCAGCAGTGAGGCAGGGGAAGGAAGATCACCCCTCCACTTT
CASSEAGEGRSPLHF
>TRBD1|TRBV6-5|TRBJ2-7|-
TGTGCCAACACCACGCTGGACAGGGCCTACGAGCAGTACTTC
CANTTLDRAYEQYF
>TRBD2|TRBV18|TRBJ2-7|-
TGTGCCAGCTCACCTAGCGGGAGAACGGACGAGCAGTACTTC
CASSPSGRTDEQYF
>TRBD1|TRBV7-9|TRBJ1-2|-
TGTGCCAGCAGCATCGGACAGGGAGGGGTTCGATATGGCTACACCTTC
CASSIGQGGVRYGYTF
>TRBD2|TRBV6-6|TRBJ2-7|few
TGTGCCAGCCGACGAACTAGCGGGGACTACGAGCAGTACTTC
CASRRTSGDYEQYF
>TRBD1|TRBV7-2|TRBJ1-2|-
TGTGCCAGCAGCTTAATGGCAGGGGGCGTCTATGGCTACACCTTC
CASSLMAGGVYGYTF
>-|TRBV11-1|TRBJ2-7|-
TGTGCCAGCAGCACCTTGACAGGTAATCCGTACGAGCAGTACTTC
CASSTLTGNPYEQYF
>TRBD1|TRBV29-1|TRBJ2-3|-
TGCAGCGTTGAAGGGACAGGGAGCACAGATACGCAGTATTTT
CSVEGTGSTDTQYF
>TRBD2|TRBV2|TRBJ2-7|-
TGTGCAGCCCGGGCTAGCGGCTCATACGAGCAGTACTTC
CAARASGSYEQYF
>TRBD1|TRBV10-1|TRBJ2-6|-
TGCGCCAGCAGTGAGGGATCAGGGGGCCCTGGGGCCAACGTCCTGACTTTC
CASSEGSGGPGANVLTF
>-|TRBV29-1|TRBJ1-1|-
TGCAGCGTTGTACCCCGGAACACTGAAGCTTTCTTT
CSVVPRNTEAFF
>-|TRBV18|TRBJ2-2|-
TGTGCCAGCTCACCAACAGTTAACGCGGCCGGGGAGCTGTTTTTT
CASSPTVNAAGELFF
>TRBD2|TRBV27|TRBJ2-3|-
TGTGCCAGCAGTGCGAGCGGGATAGGACGGCAGTATTTT
CASSASGIGRQYF
>-|TRBV12-5|TRBJ2-7|once
TGTGCTAGTGGTCGTATCGCCGAGCAGTACTTC
CASGRIAEQYF
>-|TRBV29-1|TRBJ2-1|-
TGCAGCGTTGCCCAGGGAAACTACAATGAGCAGTTCTTC
CSVAQGNYNEQFF
>TRBD2|TRBV7-8|TRBJ2-1|-
TGTGCCAGCAGCTCAACGGGAGGTCTGAATGAGCAGTTCTTC
CASSSTGGLNEQFF
>TRBD1|TRBV6-1|TRBJ1-5|-
TGTGCCAGCAGTGGGGGGGGACAGTCTAATCAGCCCCAGCATTTT
CASSGGGQSNQPQHF
>-|TRBV6-5|TRBJ1-4|-
TGTGCCAGCAGTGGCGGGACATATAGTGAAAAACTGTTTTTT
CASSGGTYSEKLFF
>-|TRBV5-4|TRBJ2-5|-
TGTGCCAGCAGCTTGGGGACTTCACGTGGAACGGCCCAGTACTTC
CASSLGTSRGTAQYF
>TRBD2|TRBV11-3|TRBJ2-1|-
TGTGCCAGCAGCTTAGAGGGAGGGTACAATGAGCAGTTCTTC
CASSLEGGYNEQFF
>-|TRBV13|TRBJ2-7|-
TGTGCCAGCAGCTTAGGTCGGACAGCCTACGAGCAGTACTTC
CASSLGRTAYEQYF
>TRBD1|TRBV5-4|TRBJ2-3|-
TGTGCCAGCAGCATATATAAGGGGGCTAGAGATACGCAGTATTTT
CASSIYKGARDTQYF
>TRBD2|TRBV10-3|TRBJ2-1|-
TGTGCCATCAGTGGGCGTTTGACTAGCGGTTATTATGAGCAGTTCTTC
CAISGRLTSGYYEQFF
>-|TRBV7-8|TRBJ2-5|-
TGTGCCAGCAGCTTGGGGATTCTCCAAGAGACCCAGTACTTC
CASSLGILQETQYF
>-|TRBV11-2|TRBJ1-5|-
TGTGCCAGCAGCTTAGAGCCGGCGAGCAATCAGCCCCAGCATTTT
CASSLEPASNQPQHF
>-|TRBV14|TRBJ2-7|-
TGTGCCAGCAGCCAAGATTTAACTAGCCGCGAGCAGTACTTC
CASSQDLTSREQYF
>-|TRBV5-4|TRBJ2-5|-
TGTGCCAGCAGCTTGGCTGTCCAAGAGACCCAGTACTTC
CASSLAVQETQYF
>TRBD2|TRBV7-6|TRBJ2-2|-
TGTGCCAGCAGCCCTAAGACTAGCGTGAACACCGGGGAGCTGTTTTTT
CASSPKTSVNTGELFF
>-|TRBV2|TRBJ1-1|-
TGTGCCAGCAGTGCTATGGACAGTGAAGCTTTCTTT
CASSAMDSEAFF
>TRBD2|TRBV2|TRBJ2-7|-
TGTGCCAGCAGTGTTGATATAGGGGGTAGCGGGAGCTCCTACGAGCAGTACTTC
CASSVDIGGSGSSYEQYF
>-|TRBV28|TRBJ2-3|-
TGTGCCAGCATCCCGGGCTCGGGGTGGGGCACAGATACGCAGTATTTT
CASIPGSGWGTDTQYF
>-|TRBV6-4|TRBJ2-7|-
TGTGCCAACACCCCCGGGTCCGCCGTGGGCGAGCAGTACTTC
CANTPGSAVGEQYF
>-|TRBV5-1|TRBJ1-4|-
TGCGCCAGCAGGGGGGGCCCTCCTAATGAAAAACTGTTTTTT
CASRGGPPNEKLFF
>-|TRBV5-1|TRBJ2-3|-
TGCGCCAGCAGCTTGGTTAGCGATAAAGATACGCAGTATTTT
CASSLVSDKDTQYF
>-|TRBV28|TRBJ1-5|-
TGTGCCAGCAGTTTAACGGGTGATCAGCCCCAGCATTTT
CASSLTGDQPQHF
>TRBD2|TRBV5-1|TRBJ2-7|-
TGCGCCAGCAGCTTGGCCAAAGGGACTAGCGGGAGTGGGCAGTACTTC
CASSLAKGTSGSGQYF
>TRBD1|TRBV11-2|TRBJ2-6|-
TGTGCCAGCAGCGGTTGGGGGGACAGGGGACCTACTGGGGCCAACGTCCTGACTTTC
CASSGWGDRGPTGANVLTF
>TRBD2|TRBV10-2|TRBJ2-2|-
TGCGCCAGCAGTGAGTCGACTCGAGGACTAGCGGGAGGTCGGGAGCTGTTTTTT
CASSESTRGLAGGRELFF
>-|TRBV7-6|TRBJ2-5|-
TGTGCCAGCAGCTCGGGACAGACCCAGTACTTC
CASSSGQTQYF
>-|TRBV18|TRBJ1-4|once
TGTGCCACCTCAGACAGGATTAATGAAAAACTGTTTTTT
CATSDRINEKLFF
>-|TRBV6-1|TRBJ1-5|-
TGTGCCAGCAGCACAGGGAGGAATCAGCCCCAGCATTTT
CASSTGRNQPQHF
>-|TRBV6-1|TRBJ2-7|-
TGTGCCAGCAGTGAACTGGGACGGGAACCCTACGAGCAGTACTTC
CASSELGREPYEQYF
>-|TRBV5-1|TRBJ1-4|few
TGCGCCAGCAGCCGGATGGGGGGATCTGGTAATGAAAAACTGTTTTTT
CASSRMGGSGNEKLFF
>TRBD1|TRBV4-1|TRBJ1-5|-
TGCGCCAGCAGCCAAGACGTCAGGACAGGGATACAGCCCCAGCATTTT
CASSQDVRTGIQPQHF
>TRBD2|TRBV11-2|TRBJ2-7|once
TGTGCCAGCAGCTTAGGGCACTTGGGACTAGCGGGCATCTCCTACGAGCAGTACTTC
CASSLGHLGLAGISYEQYF
>-|TRBV9|TRBJ2-1|-
TGTGCCAGCAGCGTAGAGTCCGGGCGCAATGAGCAGTTCTTC
CASSVESGRNEQFF
>TRBD1|TRBV19|TRBJ2-7|-
TGTGCCAGTAGTATCGGACAGGGTGAGCAGTACTTC
CASSIGQGEQYF
>-|TRBV7-9|TRBJ1-1|-
TGTGCCAGCAGCTCTGACCCGGGTCTGAACACTGAAGCTTTCTTT
CASSSDPGLNTEAFF
>TRBD2|TRBV4-1|TRBJ2-1|-
TGCGCCAGCAGCCAAGGGGCTAGCGGGAGCTCGATTCACTGGACCAAGCAGTTCTTC
CASSQGASGSSIHWTKQFF
>TRBD2|TRBV5-6|TRBJ2-2|-
TGTGCCAGCAGCTTCGGGAGGACCGGGGAGCTGTTTTTT
CASSFGRTGELFF
>-|TRBV2|TRBJ2-7|-
TGTGCCAGCAGTACCCCGGGTAGCGGCTACGAGCAGTACTTC
CASSTPGSGYEQYF
>-|TRBV5-4|TRBJ1-1|-
TGTGCCAGCAGCTTGGCGTCGGGGCTGAGCACTGAAGCTTTCTTT
CASSLASGLSTEAFF